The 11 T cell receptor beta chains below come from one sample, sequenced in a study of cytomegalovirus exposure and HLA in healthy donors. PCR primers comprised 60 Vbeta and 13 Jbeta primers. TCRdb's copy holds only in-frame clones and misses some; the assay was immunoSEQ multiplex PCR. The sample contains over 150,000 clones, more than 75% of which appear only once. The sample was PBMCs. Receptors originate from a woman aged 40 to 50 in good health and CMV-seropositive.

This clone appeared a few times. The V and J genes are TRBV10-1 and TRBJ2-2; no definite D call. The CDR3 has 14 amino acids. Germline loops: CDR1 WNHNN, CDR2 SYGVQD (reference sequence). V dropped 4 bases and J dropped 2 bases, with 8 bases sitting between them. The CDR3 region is CASSVRRNTGELFF. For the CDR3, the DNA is TGCGCCAGCAGTGTACGGAGAAACACCGGGGAGCTGTTTTTT.

The CDR3 sequence is CASGVGSGIGEETQYF. CDR3 nucleotides: TGTGCCAGCGGAGTGGGTTCAGGGATCGGAGAAGAGACCCAGTACTTC. This sequence joins TRBV18 and TRBJ2-5; the D gene is possibly TRBD1 (5 bases). CDR1 and CDR2 (germline): KGHSH, LQKENI. The V end was cut by 8 bases, the J end by 3 bases, with 22 bases between. This CDR3 region has 16 residues.

The chain's CDR3 is CASSTYREGNTEAFF. In nucleotides, the CDR3 is TGTGCCAGCAGTACCTACAGGGAGGGTAACACTGAAGCTTTCTTT. The chain carries TRBV27 and TRBJ1-1; TRBD1 might be the D (6 bases). This CDR3 contains 15 residues. Deletions cut 5 bases from V and 2 bases from J, with 15 bases between. Germline V gene sequence: CDR1 MNHEY, CDR2 SMNVEV (reference sequence).

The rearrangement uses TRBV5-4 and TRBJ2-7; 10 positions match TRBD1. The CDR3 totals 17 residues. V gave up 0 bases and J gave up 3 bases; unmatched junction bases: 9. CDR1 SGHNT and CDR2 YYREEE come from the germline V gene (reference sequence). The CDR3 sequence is CASSLALGQGSFYEQYF. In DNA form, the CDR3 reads TGTGCCAGCAGCTTGGCGTTGGGACAGGGGTCTTTCTACGAGCAGTACTTC. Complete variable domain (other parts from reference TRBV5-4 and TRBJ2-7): ETGVTQSPTHLIKTRGQQVTLRCSSQSGHNTVSWYQQALGQGPQFIFQYYREEENGRGNFPPRFSGLQFPNYSSELNVNALELDDSALYLCASSLALGQGSFYEQYFGPGTRLTVT.

CDR3 in amino acids: CASTETSGAYEQYF. The CDR3, as DNA: TGCGCCAGCACAGAGACTAGCGGGGCCTACGAGCAGTACTTC. The gene calls are TRBV5-1 and TRBJ2-7, with 11 bases fitting TRBD2. The V gene end was trimmed by 6 bases and the J gene end by 2 bases; junction bases not matched to a gene: 4. Looked up from germline, CDR1 is SGHRS and CDR2 is YFSETQ. This CDR3 is 14 amino acids long.

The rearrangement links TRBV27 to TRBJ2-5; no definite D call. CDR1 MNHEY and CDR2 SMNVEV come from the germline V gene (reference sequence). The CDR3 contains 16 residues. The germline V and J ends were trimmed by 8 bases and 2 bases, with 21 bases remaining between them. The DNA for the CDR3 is TGTGCCAGCGCTTACTCACCCTTCGGTGTTCAAGAGACCCAGTACTTC. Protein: CASAYSPFGVQETQYF.

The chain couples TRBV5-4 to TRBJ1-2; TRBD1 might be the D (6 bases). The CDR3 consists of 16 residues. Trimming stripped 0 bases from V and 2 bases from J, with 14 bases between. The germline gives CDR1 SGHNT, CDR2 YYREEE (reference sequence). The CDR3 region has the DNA TGTGCCAGCAGCTTGGTAGGGGGAAGGGGAAACTATGGCTACACCTTC. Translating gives CASSLVGGRGNYGYTF.

The DNA of the CDR3 is TGCGCCAGCAGTGAGTCGGGGCGGGAGTGGAATGAGCAGTTCTTC. As protein: CASSESGREWNEQFF. The chain employs TRBV10-1 and TRBJ2-1; TRBD2 matches 7 bases. This CDR3 is built from 15 residues. V lost 0 bases to trimming and J lost 7 bases; unmatched junction nucleotides: 6. CDR1 and CDR2 (germline): WNHNN, SYGVQD (reference sequence).

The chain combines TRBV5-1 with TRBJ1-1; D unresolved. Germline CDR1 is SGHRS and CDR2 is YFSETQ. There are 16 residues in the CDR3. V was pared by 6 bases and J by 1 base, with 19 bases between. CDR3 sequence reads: CASTALVGRGNTEAFF. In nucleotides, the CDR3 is TGCGCCAGCACCGCGCTGGTCGGCCGAGGGAACACTGAAGCTTTCTTT.

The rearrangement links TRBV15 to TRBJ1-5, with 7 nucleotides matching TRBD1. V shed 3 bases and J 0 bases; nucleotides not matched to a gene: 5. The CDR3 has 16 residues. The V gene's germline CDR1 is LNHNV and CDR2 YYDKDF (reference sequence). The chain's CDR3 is CATSSWTGDSNQPQHF. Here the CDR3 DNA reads TGTGCCACCAGCAGTTGGACAGGAGATAGCAATCAGCCCCAGCATTTT. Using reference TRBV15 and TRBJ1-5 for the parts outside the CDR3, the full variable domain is DAMVIQNPRYQVTQFGKPVTLSCSQTLNHNVMYWYQQKSSQAPKLLFHYYDKDFNNEADTPDNFQSRRPNTSFCFLDIRSPGLGDTAMYLCATSSWTGDSNQPQHFGDGTRLSIL.

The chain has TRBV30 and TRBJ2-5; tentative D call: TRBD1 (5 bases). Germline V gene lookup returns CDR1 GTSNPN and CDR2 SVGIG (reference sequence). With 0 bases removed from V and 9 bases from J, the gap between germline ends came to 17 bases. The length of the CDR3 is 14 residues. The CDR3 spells CAWSVKGSPKAQYF. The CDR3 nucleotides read TGTGCCTGGAGTGTAAAGGGGTCCCCAAAGGCCCAGTACTTC.